The clone carrying this T cell receptor (beta chain) was detected a few times. The data were taken from a study of blood T cell repertoires in COVID-19. About the study: Acute-phase and convalescent COVID-19 samples originated in the United States, Italy and Spain. Sample material is recorded as cDNA or gDNA derived from T cells, B-cell-depleted T cells, or PBMCs.

Original processing notes: Reference gene primer amplification yielded estimated nucleated cell counts. Sequencing used immunoSEQ multiplex PCR; TCRdb keeps in-frame clones, though not all of them. The V and J calls and clone size come from that table; D and trimming were worked out from the DNA. The sample has around 150,000 clones, around 80% seen once. Germline lookup yields CDR1 SGDLS and CDR2 YYNGEE. The CDR3 has 15 residues. V was cut by 3 bases and J by 8 bases, with 17 bases left in between. This TCR came from a human donor in a cohort sampled during active COVID-19. Specimen: peripheral blood. The rearrangement links TRBV9 to TRBJ1-4; a weak D match, TRBD1 (6 bases). CDR3 coding DNA: TGTGCCAGCAGCGCCCTGTGGGGGGGCAAGGAAAAACTGTTTTTT. This codes for CASSALWGGKEKLFF.